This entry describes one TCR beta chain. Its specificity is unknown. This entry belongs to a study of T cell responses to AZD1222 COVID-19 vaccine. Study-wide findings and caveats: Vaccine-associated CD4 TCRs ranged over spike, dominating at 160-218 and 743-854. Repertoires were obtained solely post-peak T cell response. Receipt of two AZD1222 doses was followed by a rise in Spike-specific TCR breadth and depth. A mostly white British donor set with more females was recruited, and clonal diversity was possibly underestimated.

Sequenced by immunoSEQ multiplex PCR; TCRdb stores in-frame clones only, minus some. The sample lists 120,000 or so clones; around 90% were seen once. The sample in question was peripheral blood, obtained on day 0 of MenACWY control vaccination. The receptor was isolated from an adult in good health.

DNA of the CDR3: TGTGCCAGTAGTATTGAAGCCCGAAGGGGGGGTGAGCAGTTCTTC. The encoded protein is CASSIEARRGGEQFF. The chain carries TRBV19 and TRBJ2-1; weak D call: TRBD2 (7 bases). The CDR3 length is 15 residues. Between the trimmed V and J ends, which lost 3 bases and 9 bases, there was a span of 18 bases. Per germline, CDR1 LNHDA and CDR2 SQIVND (reference sequence).